These 8 T cell receptor beta chains were all obtained from the same sample, sequenced in a study of T cell repertoires in cytomegalovirus infection. TCRdb redid the calling of the reads with MiXCR, one entry per CDR3 protein. The table records about 220,000 distinct CDR3 sequences, 35% to 45% of them present only once. Which antigens these TCRs recognize remains unknown. Specimen: CD8+ T cells from cultured PBMCs, collected from culture after CMV antigen stimulation. The receptor set was obtained from a human donor in good health (CMV status not recorded). Some clones in this sample may be carry-over from other donors' samples.

The chain combines TRBV7-8 with TRBJ1-3; 7 bases map to TRBD1. The ends lost 1 base at V and 3 bases at J; junction bases unmatched: 6. The CDR3 runs 16 residues. Germline V gives CDR1 SGHVS, CDR2 FQNEAQ. In nucleotides, the CDR3 is TGTGCCAGCAGCTTAGTTAAGGGGGCAGGTGGAAACACCATATATTTT. It translates to CASSLVKGAGGNTIYF.

This clonotype has only a few counts. The CDR3 region is CASSPRTEVGTEAFF. The DNA for the CDR3 is TGTGCCAGCAGTCCCAGGACTGAGGTTGGGACTGAAGCTTTCTTT. The rearrangement links TRBV27 to TRBJ1-1; no clear D. There are 15 residues in the CDR3. Germline-derived CDR1 and CDR2 are MNHEY and SMNVEV (reference sequence). Trimming left V 5 bases short and J 5 bases short, with 18 bases between.

This chain uses TRBV5-1 with TRBJ1-1; 9 nucleotides line up with TRBD1. V lost 4 bases to trimming and J lost 1 base; unmatched junction nucleotides: 5. Looked up from germline, CDR1 is SGHRS and CDR2 is YFSETQ. The CDR3 runs 15 residues. The CDR3 coding sequence is TGCGCCAGCAGCATGACGACAGGGGGGAACACTGAAGCTTTCTTT. It encodes CASSMTTGGNTEAFF.

This chain uses TRBV6-6 with TRBJ2-1; TRBD2 aligns across 11 bases. V was clipped by 1 base and J by 8 bases; unmatched bases: 19. CDR3 size: 20 residues. Germline V gives CDR1 MNHNY, CDR2 SVGAGI (reference sequence). CDR3 coding DNA: TGTGCCAGCAGTTACTTAATCAGAACTAGCGGGGGCCCACCAACCGATGAGCAGTTCTTC. This sequence encodes CASSYLIRTSGGPPTDEQFF.

The V gene is TRBV5-1, the J gene TRBJ1-5; D not certain. Germline CDR1 and CDR2: SGHRS and YFSETQ. The CDR3 covers 14 residues. V lost 3 bases and J 1 base, leaving 8 bases between the germline ends. The CDR3: CASSYGGSNQPQHF. The DNA for the CDR3 is TGCGCCAGCAGCTACGGCGGGAGCAATCAGCCCCAGCATTTT.

V gene TRBV11-2 combines with J gene TRBJ1-1; a weak D match, TRBD1 (5 bases). V lost 3 bases and J lost 5, with 10 bases in between. This CDR3 comprises 13 residues. Germline-derived CDR1 and CDR2 are SGHAT and FQNNGV. As DNA, the CDR3 is TGTGCCAGCAGCTTGTTCAGGGTAACTGAAGCTTTCTTT. This translates into CASSLFRVTEAFF.

The rearrangement links TRBV6-5 to TRBJ2-7, with D perhaps matching TRBD1 (6 bases). The CDR3 loop spans 16 amino acids. V lost 3 bases and J lost 0, with 15 bases in between. CDR1 is MNHEY and CDR2 is SVGAGI in the germline V gene. The CDR3 DNA reads TGTGCCAGCAGTTATCAGGGGTTTTCCCTCTCCTACGAGCAGTACTTC. Translated, it gives CASSYQGFSLSYEQYF.

V is TRBV12-3 or TRBV12-4 and J is TRBJ2-1; 10 nucleotides agree with TRBD2. The CDR3 consists of 15 residues. V lost 8 bases to trimming and J lost 10 bases; unmatched junction nucleotides: 14. CDR3 coding DNA: TGTGCCAGCGGCCAGGTCGGGACTAGCGAGAAAGAGCAGTTCTTC. This encodes CASGQVGTSEKEQFF.